This T cell receptor beta chain appears in the sequencing data of a study of T cell changes during pregnancy in multiple sclerosis. The CDR3 contains 15 residues. V was clipped by 6 bases and J by 1 base; unmatched bases: 6. Germline values: CDR1 SEHNR, CDR2 FQNEAQ (reference sequence). This clone was observed once. The method was immunoSEQ multiplex PCR; TCRdb's version includes in-frame clones alone and lacks a portion of them. The top ten clones hold approximately 3.5% of a sample with approximately 110,000 clones, roughly 90% of them seen once. This rearrangement joins TRBV7-9 to TRBJ2-3, with 8 bases fitting TRBD1. This sample comprised peripheral blood, obtained after pregnancy. This sequence originates from a female donor with multiple sclerosis, enrolled in a pregnancy study. The CDR3 DNA reads TGTGCCAGCAGTTGGACAGGGTCCGGCACAGATACGCAGTATTTT. Encoded protein: CASSWTGSGTDTQYF.